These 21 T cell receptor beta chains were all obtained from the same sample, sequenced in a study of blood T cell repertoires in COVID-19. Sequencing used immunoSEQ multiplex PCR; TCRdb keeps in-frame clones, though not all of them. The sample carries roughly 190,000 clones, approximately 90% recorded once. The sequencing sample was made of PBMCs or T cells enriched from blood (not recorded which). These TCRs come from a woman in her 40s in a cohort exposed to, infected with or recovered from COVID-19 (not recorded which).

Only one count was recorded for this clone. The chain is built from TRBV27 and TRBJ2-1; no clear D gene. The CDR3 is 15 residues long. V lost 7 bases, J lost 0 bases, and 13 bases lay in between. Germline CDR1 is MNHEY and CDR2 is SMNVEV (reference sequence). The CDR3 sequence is CASIQDFSSYNEQFF. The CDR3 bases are TGTGCCAGCATTCAAGACTTCAGCTCCTACAATGAGCAGTTCTTC.

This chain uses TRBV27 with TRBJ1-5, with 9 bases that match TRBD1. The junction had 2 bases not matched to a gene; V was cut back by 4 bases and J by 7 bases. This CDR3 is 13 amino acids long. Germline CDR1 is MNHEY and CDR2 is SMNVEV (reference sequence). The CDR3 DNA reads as TGTGCCAGCAGTTCACAGGGGGCACAGCCCCAGCATTTT. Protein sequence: CASSSQGAQPQHF.

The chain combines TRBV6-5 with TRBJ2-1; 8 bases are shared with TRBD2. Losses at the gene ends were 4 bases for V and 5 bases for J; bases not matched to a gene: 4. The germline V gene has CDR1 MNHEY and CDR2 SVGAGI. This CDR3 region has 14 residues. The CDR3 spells CASSWGLGHNEQFF. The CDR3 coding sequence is TGTGCCAGCAGTTGGGGACTAGGCCACAATGAGCAGTTCTTC.

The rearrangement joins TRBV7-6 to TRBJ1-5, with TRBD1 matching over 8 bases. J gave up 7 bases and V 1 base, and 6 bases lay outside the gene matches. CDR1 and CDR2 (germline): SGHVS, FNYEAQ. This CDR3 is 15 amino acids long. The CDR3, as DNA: TGTGCCAGCAGCTTAGGGCAGGGGGCCGGACAGCCCCAGCATTTT. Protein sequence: CASSLGQGAGQPQHF.

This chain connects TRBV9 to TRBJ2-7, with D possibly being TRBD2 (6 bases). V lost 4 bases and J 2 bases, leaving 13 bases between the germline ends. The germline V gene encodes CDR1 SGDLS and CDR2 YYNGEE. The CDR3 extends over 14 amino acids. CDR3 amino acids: CASSPRDSTYEQYF. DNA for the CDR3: TGTGCCAGCAGCCCCCGGGACTCTACCTACGAGCAGTACTTC.

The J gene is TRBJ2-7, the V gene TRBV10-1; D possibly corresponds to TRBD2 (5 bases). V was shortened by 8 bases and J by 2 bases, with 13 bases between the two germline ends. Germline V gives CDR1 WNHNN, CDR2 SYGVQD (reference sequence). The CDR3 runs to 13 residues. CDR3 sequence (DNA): TGCGCCAGCTTAAACGGGGATCCCTACGAGCAGTACTTC. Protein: CASLNGDPYEQYF.

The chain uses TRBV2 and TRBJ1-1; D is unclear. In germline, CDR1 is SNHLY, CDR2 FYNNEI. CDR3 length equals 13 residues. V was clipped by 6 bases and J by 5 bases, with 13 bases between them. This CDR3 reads CASSVTTGTEAFF. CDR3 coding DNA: TGTGCCAGCAGCGTTACGACTGGGACTGAAGCTTTCTTT.

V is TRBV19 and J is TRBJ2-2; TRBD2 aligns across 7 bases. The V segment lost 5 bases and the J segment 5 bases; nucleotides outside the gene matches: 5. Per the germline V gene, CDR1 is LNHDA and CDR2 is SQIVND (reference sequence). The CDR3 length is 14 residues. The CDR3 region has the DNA TGTGCCAGTAGTCAGGCTAGCGGAACCGGGGAGCTGTTTTTT. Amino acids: CASSQASGTGELFF.

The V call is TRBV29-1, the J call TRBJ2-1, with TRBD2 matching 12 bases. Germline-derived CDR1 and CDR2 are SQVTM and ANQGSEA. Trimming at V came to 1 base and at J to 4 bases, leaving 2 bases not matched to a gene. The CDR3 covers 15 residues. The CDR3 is CSVEGTSGAYNEQFF. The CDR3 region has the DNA TGCAGCGTTGAAGGGACTAGCGGGGCGTACAATGAGCAGTTCTTC.

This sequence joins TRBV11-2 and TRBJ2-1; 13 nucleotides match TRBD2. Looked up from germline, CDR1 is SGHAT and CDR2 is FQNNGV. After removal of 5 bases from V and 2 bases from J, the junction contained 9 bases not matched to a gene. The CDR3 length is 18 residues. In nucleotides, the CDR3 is TGTGCCAGCAGCAAGGGACTAGCGGGACGAGAGGCCTACAATGAGCAGTTCTTC. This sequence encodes CASSKGLAGREAYNEQFF.

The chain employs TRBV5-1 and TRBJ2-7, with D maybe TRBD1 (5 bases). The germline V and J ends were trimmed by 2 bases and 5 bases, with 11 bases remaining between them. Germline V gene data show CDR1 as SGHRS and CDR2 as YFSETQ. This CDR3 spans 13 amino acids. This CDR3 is CASSFKQADEQYF. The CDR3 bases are TGCGCCAGCAGCTTCAAACAGGCGGACGAGCAGTACTTC. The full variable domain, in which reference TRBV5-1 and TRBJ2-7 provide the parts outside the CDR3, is KAGVTQTPRYLIKTRGQQVTLSCSPISGHRSVSWYQQTPGQGLQFLFEYFSETQRNKGNFPGRFSGRQFSNSRSEMNVSTLELGDSALYLCASSFKQADEQYFGPGTRLTVT.

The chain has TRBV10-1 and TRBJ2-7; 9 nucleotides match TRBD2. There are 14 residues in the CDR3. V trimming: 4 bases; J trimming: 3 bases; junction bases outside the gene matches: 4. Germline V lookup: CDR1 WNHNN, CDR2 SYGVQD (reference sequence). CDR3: CASSAGSGGYEQYF. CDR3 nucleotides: TGCGCCAGCAGTGCTGGTAGCGGGGGCTACGAGCAGTACTTC.

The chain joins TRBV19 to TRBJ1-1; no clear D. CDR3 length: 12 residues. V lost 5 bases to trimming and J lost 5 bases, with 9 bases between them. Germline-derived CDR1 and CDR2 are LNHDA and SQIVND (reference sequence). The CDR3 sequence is CASSAGWTEAFF. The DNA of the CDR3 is TGTGCCAGTAGTGCAGGATGGACTGAAGCTTTCTTT.

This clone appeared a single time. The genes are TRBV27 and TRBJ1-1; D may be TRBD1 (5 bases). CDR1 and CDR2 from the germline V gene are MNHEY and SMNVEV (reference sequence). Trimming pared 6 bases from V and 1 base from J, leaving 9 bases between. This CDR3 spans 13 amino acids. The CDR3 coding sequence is TGTGCCAGCAGCCTCGACAGGAACACTGAAGCTTTCTTT. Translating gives CASSLDRNTEAFF.

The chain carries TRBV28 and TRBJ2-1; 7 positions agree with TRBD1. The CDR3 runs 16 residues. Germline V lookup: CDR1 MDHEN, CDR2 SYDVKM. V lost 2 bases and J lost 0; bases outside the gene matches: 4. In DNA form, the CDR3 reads TGTGCCAGCAGTTTAACCGGGACAGCCTCCTACAATGAGCAGTTCTTC. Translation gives CASSLTGTASYNEQFF.

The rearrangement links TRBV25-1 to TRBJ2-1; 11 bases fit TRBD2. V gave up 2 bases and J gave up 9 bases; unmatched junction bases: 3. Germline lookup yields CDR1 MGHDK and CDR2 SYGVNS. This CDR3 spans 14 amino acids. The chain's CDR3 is CASSEQTSGSEQFF. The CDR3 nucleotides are TGTGCCAGCAGTGAACAAACTAGCGGGAGTGAGCAGTTCTTC.

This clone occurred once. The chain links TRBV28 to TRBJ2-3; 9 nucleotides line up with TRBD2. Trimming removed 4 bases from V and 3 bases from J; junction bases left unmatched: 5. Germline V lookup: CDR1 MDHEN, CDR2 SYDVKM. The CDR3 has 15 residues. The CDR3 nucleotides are TGTGCCAGCAGTTCCAGAGCGGGAGGTACAGATACGCAGTATTTT. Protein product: CASSSRAGGTDTQYF.

The CDR3 DNA reads as TGTGCCAGCAGTGAAGTGGGGCGAGCTTTCTTT. It is translated as CASSEVGRAFF. The chain combines TRBV2 with TRBJ1-1; tentative D call: TRBD1 (5 bases). CDR3 length equals 11 residues. V lost 1 base, J lost 10 bases, and 7 bases lay in between. Germline V CDR1 and CDR2: SNHLY, FYNNEI.

The CDR3 spells CASSVPSGSTEQFF. The CDR3 nucleotides are TGTGCCAGCAGTGTGCCTAGCGGGAGTACTGAGCAGTTCTTC. The chain recombines TRBV2 with TRBJ2-1; 10 bases are a match to TRBD2. The CDR3 runs 14 residues. The V segment lost 4 bases and the J segment 9 bases; nucleotides outside the gene matches: 6. The germline gives CDR1 SNHLY, CDR2 FYNNEI.

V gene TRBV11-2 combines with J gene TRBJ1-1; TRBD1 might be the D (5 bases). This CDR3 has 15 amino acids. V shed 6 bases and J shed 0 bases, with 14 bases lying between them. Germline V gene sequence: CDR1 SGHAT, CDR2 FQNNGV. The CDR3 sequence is CASSSETALNTEAFF. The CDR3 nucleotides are TGTGCCAGCAGTTCAGAGACAGCGCTGAACACTGAAGCTTTCTTT.

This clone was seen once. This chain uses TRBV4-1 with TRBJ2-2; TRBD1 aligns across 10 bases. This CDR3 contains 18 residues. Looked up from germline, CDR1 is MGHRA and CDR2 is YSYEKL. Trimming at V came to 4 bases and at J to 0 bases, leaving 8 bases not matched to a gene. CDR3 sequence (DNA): TGCGCCAGCAGCCCCCAGACTGGACAGGGGGCGAACACCGGGGAGCTGTTTTTT. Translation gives CASSPQTGQGANTGELFF.